This T cell receptor (beta chain) appears in the sequencing data of a study of breast tumors, draining lymph nodes, adjacent tissues. The CDR3 contains 14 residues. V gave up 3 bases and J gave up 2 bases, with 9 bases separating them. CDR1 is SGHTA, CDR2 FQGTGA, per germline. Notes on this clonotype: Its matching antigen is unknown.

In TCRdb, the multiplex PCR reads were re-called with MiXCR into one record per CDR3 protein. The profile shows around 8,200 distinct CDR3 sequences, 65% to 75% of them singletons. Broader study findings: Data fit most tumor T cells coming from lymph node, expanding in tumor. Tumor TCR diversity was below lymph nodes but above nontumor tissue. Luminal-like breast cancer showed significantly higher tumor–nontumor repertoire similarity than basal-like.

The sequenced material came from tumor-adjacent breast tissue. This TCR came from a female donor with breast cancer. Some clones in this sample may be carry-over from other donors' samples. The chain carries TRBV7-3 and TRBJ2-3; D might be TRBD2 (5 bases). The CDR3 DNA reads as TGTGCCAGCAGCTTTATCGGGGTCACAGATACGCAGTATTTT. Its protein is CASSFIGVTDTQYF.